This is a list of T cell receptor beta chains from one sample in a study of OX40 agonist ivuxolimab in advanced cancers. TCRdb's copy holds only in-frame clones and misses some; the assay was immunoSEQ multiplex PCR. Of roughly 79,000 clones listed, roughly nine tenths are singletons. Here the sequenced sample was CD4+ or CD8+ T cells sorted from blood, taken in a trial of the OX40 agonist ivuxolimab. The source is an adult with an advanced solid tumor such as melanoma, head and neck, liver or kidney cancer. Both conserved end residues are part of each CDR3. D genes are given only for firm matches. Clone size appears in some rows only: once, few, many, or a class for an expanded clone.

d_call: -
clone_size: -
v_call: TRBV19
j_call: TRBJ1-1
cdr3_nt: TGTGCCAGTAGTATCGGCGGGCACAACACTGAAGCTTTCTTT
cdr3_aa: CASSIGGHNTEAFF

d_call: TRBD1
clone_size: -
v_call: TRBV27
j_call: TRBJ1-6
cdr3_nt: TGTGCCAGCAGTTTGTTGCTCCAGGGGGATTCACCCCTCCACTTT
cdr3_aa: CASSLLLQGDSPLHF

d_call: -
clone_size: -
v_call: TRBV6-6
j_call: TRBJ1-2
cdr3_nt: TGTGCCAGCAGTTCGCCCGGGGGAGGCGGTGGCTACACCTTC
cdr3_aa: CASSSPGGGGGYTF

d_call: TRBD1
clone_size: few
v_call: TRBV7-2
j_call: TRBJ2-3
cdr3_nt: TGTGCCAGCAGCGAGACAGGGGTCACAGATACGCAGTATTTT
cdr3_aa: CASSETGVTDTQYF

d_call: -
clone_size: -
v_call: TRBV11-2
j_call: TRBJ1-2
cdr3_nt: TGTGCCAGCAGCTTGGACGGGACACCTTATGGCTACACCTTC
cdr3_aa: CASSLDGTPYGYTF

d_call: -
clone_size: -
v_call: TRBV6-1
j_call: TRBJ1-2
cdr3_nt: TGTGCCAGCAGTGAACGCGGACCTAACTATGGCTACACCTTC
cdr3_aa: CASSERGPNYGYTF

d_call: -
clone_size: -
v_call: TRBV6-6
j_call: TRBJ1-2
cdr3_nt: TGTGCCAGCAGTTCAGTTCTGCGGCCTTACACCTTC
cdr3_aa: CASSSVLRPYTF

d_call: TRBD2
clone_size: -
v_call: TRBV30
j_call: TRBJ2-3
cdr3_nt: TGTGCCTCGAGGGGTAGCGGGAGGCCTGGAGATACGCAGTATTTT
cdr3_aa: CASRGSGRPGDTQYF

d_call: -
clone_size: -
v_call: TRBV6-1
j_call: TRBJ1-3
cdr3_nt: TGTGCCAGCCTACTGCTAGACTCTGGAAACACCATATATTTT
cdr3_aa: CASLLLDSGNTIYF

d_call: -
clone_size: -
v_call: TRBV7-9
j_call: TRBJ1-2
cdr3_nt: TGTGCCAGCAGCTTAGCGCAGGGCAACTATGGCTACACCTTC
cdr3_aa: CASSLAQGNYGYTF

d_call: -
clone_size: -
v_call: TRBV30
j_call: TRBJ2-1
cdr3_nt: TGTGCCTGGAGTGTACCCCTAATCGAAGGTGAGCAGTTCTTC
cdr3_aa: CAWSVPLIEGEQFF

d_call: -
clone_size: -
v_call: TRBV5-1
j_call: TRBJ1-1
cdr3_nt: TGCGCCAGCAGCCCAGACAGCCCAAACACTGAAGCTTTCTTT
cdr3_aa: CASSPDSPNTEAFF

d_call: TRBD2
clone_size: -
v_call: TRBV7-7
j_call: TRBJ2-5
cdr3_nt: TGTGCTAGCAGCAAAGGACTAGCGGGAGCTGGGGAGACCCAGTACTTC
cdr3_aa: CASSKGLAGAGETQYF

d_call: -
clone_size: -
v_call: TRBV7-9
j_call: TRBJ2-5
cdr3_nt: TGTGCCAGCAGCAGCTATGGGGTGGGGCGAGAGACCCAGTACTTC
cdr3_aa: CASSSYGVGRETQYF

d_call: -
clone_size: once
v_call: TRBV6-5
j_call: TRBJ1-2
cdr3_nt: TGTGCCAGCGGAAGGTACTATGGCTACACCTTC
cdr3_aa: CASGRYYGYTF

d_call: -
clone_size: once
v_call: TRBV30
j_call: TRBJ1-5
cdr3_nt: TGTGCCGGTTCTCGCGGTGGGGGATCGAATCAGCCCCAGCATTTT
cdr3_aa: CAGSRGGGSNQPQHF

d_call: -
clone_size: -
v_call: TRBV7-8
j_call: TRBJ2-7
cdr3_nt: TGTGCCAGCAGCTTACCCTATAGTCCGAGCGAGCAGTACTTC
cdr3_aa: CASSLPYSPSEQYF

d_call: TRBD2
clone_size: -
v_call: TRBV27
j_call: TRBJ2-1
cdr3_nt: TGTGCCAGCAGTCCTTTTAGCGGGTTCTCCTACAATGAGCAGTTCTTC
cdr3_aa: CASSPFSGFSYNEQFF

d_call: -
clone_size: -
v_call: TRBV9
j_call: TRBJ2-1
cdr3_nt: TGTGCCAGCAGCGTAGCGGGCACCGGGTTGAATGAGCAGTTCTTC
cdr3_aa: CASSVAGTGLNEQFF

d_call: -
clone_size: -
v_call: TRBV19
j_call: TRBJ2-1
cdr3_nt: TGTGCCAGTACAGTTGGGGGGTTAATAGCCAATAGTGAGCAGTTCTTC
cdr3_aa: CASTVGGLIANSEQFF

d_call: TRBD1
clone_size: -
v_call: TRBV4-3
j_call: TRBJ1-2
cdr3_nt: TGCGCCAGCAGCCAACAACAACAGGGGAACTATGGCTACACCTTC
cdr3_aa: CASSQQQQGNYGYTF

d_call: TRBD2
clone_size: -
v_call: TRBV28
j_call: TRBJ2-7
cdr3_nt: TGTGCCAGCAGTTGGGGCAGATGGGGGGGCGAAAGGACTAGCGGCTACGAGCAGTACTTC
cdr3_aa: CASSWGRWGGERTSGYEQYF

d_call: -
clone_size: -
v_call: TRBV9
j_call: TRBJ1-5
cdr3_nt: TGTGCCAGCAGCCCGGGGGGGGCTTCTATACAGCCCCAGCATTTT
cdr3_aa: CASSPGGASIQPQHF

d_call: -
clone_size: -
v_call: TRBV7-9
j_call: TRBJ1-4
cdr3_nt: TGTGCCAGCAGCCGAACGGGGGGGGCCCTTAATGAAAAACTGTTTTTT
cdr3_aa: CASSRTGGALNEKLFF